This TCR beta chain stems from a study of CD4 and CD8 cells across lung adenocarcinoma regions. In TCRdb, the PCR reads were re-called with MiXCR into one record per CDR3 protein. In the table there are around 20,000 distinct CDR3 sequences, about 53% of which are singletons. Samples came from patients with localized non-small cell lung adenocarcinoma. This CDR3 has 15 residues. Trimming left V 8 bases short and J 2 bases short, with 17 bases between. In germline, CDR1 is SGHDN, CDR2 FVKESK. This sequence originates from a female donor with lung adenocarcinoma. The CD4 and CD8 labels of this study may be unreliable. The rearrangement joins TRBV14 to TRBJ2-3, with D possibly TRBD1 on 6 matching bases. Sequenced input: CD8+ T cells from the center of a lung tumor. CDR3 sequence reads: CASGPRDTLTDTQYF. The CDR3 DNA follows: TGTGCCAGCGGCCCCCGGGACACCCTCACAGATACGCAGTATTTT.